The T cell receptor (beta chain) described here comes from a study of blood T cell repertoires in COVID-19. Study-wide context: COVID-19 samples from acute and convalescent phases originated in the United States, Italy and Spain. From T cells, B-cell-depleted T cells, or PBMCs came the material, which was cDNA or gDNA.

The table came from immunoSEQ multiplex PCR; TCRdb's copy has only in-frame clones and leaves some out. The top ten hold approximately 15% of the sample, which has 65,000 to 70,000 clones, approximately 86% seen once. A Seattle source enrolled patients during active infection and followed them longitudinally. The sample was peripheral blood. The receptor was isolated from a man aged 35 to 55 with COVID-19, enrolled during active disease.

The CDR3 here is CASSLRQGLAGDHTDTQYF. CDR3 sequence (DNA): TGTGCCAGCAGCTTAAGGCAGGGACTAGCGGGAGATCACACAGATACGCAGTATTTT. The rearrangement links TRBV5-4 to TRBJ2-3, with 14 bases identical to TRBD2. Germline V gene sequence: CDR1 SGHNT, CDR2 YYREEE (reference sequence). There are 19 residues in the CDR3. The trim removed 2 bases at V and 2 bases at J, leaving 10 bases unmatched.